The clone carrying this TCR beta chain has only a few counts. The data were taken from a study of blood T cell repertoires in COVID-19. Study information: The analysed material was cDNA or gDNA that came from T cells, B-cell-depleted T cells, or PBMCs.

The method was immunoSEQ multiplex PCR; TCRdb's version includes in-frame clones alone and lacks a portion of them. The data contain about 220,000 clones, about 88% of them singletons. The CDR3 contains 17 residues. Trimming cost V 5 bases and J 2 bases; bases outside gene matches: 8. Germline CDR1 and CDR2: KGHSH and LQKENI. The V call is TRBV18, the J call TRBJ1-4, with 10 bases matching TRBD1. The sequenced material came from peripheral blood. The TCR comes from a man aged 50 to 60 who had recovered from COVID-19. The chain's CDR3 is CASSYDRGRVTNEKLFF. As DNA, the CDR3 is TGTGCCAGCTCATACGACAGGGGGCGTGTGACTAATGAAAAACTGTTTTTT.